The 15 T cell receptor beta chains below were found in one sample sequenced in a study of blood T cell repertoires in COVID-19. Only in-frame clones appear in the TCRdb table, and some are missing; sequencing was by immunoSEQ multiplex PCR. This sample yields fewer than 300,000 clones, of which approximately 85% are seen a single time; 9% to 9.5% belongs to the top ten. Sequencing used peripheral blood. These receptors were obtained from a man aged 18 to 29 with active or convalescent COVID-19.

This clone appeared once. V usage is TRBV10-3 and J usage is TRBJ2-3; 9 bases are shared with TRBD2. Germline CDR1 reads ENHRY; CDR2 reads SYGVKD. This CDR3 has 16 amino acids. V lost 4 bases to trimming and J lost 0 bases; unmatched junction nucleotides: 5. The CDR3 spells CAISAASGASTDTQYF. The CDR3 DNA reads TGTGCCATCAGTGCTGCTAGCGGGGCTAGCACAGATACGCAGTATTTT.

This chain joins TRBV12-3 or TRBV12-4 and TRBJ1-2; the match to TRBD1 covers 8 bases. The J segment lost 4 bases and the V segment lost 5 bases, leaving 0 bases of the junction unmatched. The CDR3 length is 12 residues. The CDR3, as DNA: TGTGCCAGCAGTACAGGGGGCTATGGCTACACCTTC. Translation: CASSTGGYGYTF.

The rearrangement joins TRBV28 to TRBJ1-2; D is perhaps TRBD1 (6 bases). The CDR3 runs to 12 residues. Germline loops: CDR1 MDHEN, CDR2 SYDVKM. V was clipped by 5 bases and J by 6 bases, with 10 bases between them. The CDR3 loop reads CASSTDRDGYTF. For the CDR3, the DNA is TGTGCCAGCAGTACGGACAGAGATGGCTACACCTTC.

The rearrangement links TRBV7-9 to TRBJ2-3, with a tentative D call TRBD2 (6 bases). The germline V and J ends were trimmed by 1 base and 5 bases, with 10 bases remaining between them. Germline CDR1 and CDR2: SEHNR and FQNEAQ (reference sequence). The CDR3 totals 14 residues. CDR3 protein: CASSLGGRGDTQYF. The CDR3 DNA follows: TGTGCCAGCAGCTTAGGAGGGCGGGGAGATACGCAGTATTTT. Full variable domain (missing parts from reference TRBV7-9 and TRBJ2-3): DTGVSQNPRHKITKRGQNVTFRCDPISEHNRLYWYRQTLGQGPEFLTYFQNEAQLEKSRLLSDRFSAERPKGSFSTLEIQRTEQGDSAMYLCASSLGGRGDTQYFGPGTRLTVL.

The gene calls are TRBV5-1 and TRBJ2-7, with 7 positions matching TRBD2. Unmatched junction bases numbered 7, after V lost 4 bases and J lost 3 bases. The germline V gene encodes CDR1 SGHRS and CDR2 YFSETQ. The CDR3 is made up of 14 amino acids. CDR3 sequence reads: CASSAGDGSYEQYF. CDR3 DNA: TGCGCCAGCAGCGCGGGGGACGGGAGCTACGAGCAGTACTTC. The entire variable domain, with the rest obtained from reference TRBV5-1 and TRBJ2-7, is as follows: KAGVTQTPRYLIKTRGQQVTLSCSPISGHRSVSWYQQTPGQGLQFLFEYFSETQRNKGNFPGRFSGRQFSNSRSEMNVSTLELGDSALYLCASSAGDGSYEQYFGPGTRLTVT.

V usage is TRBV6-5 and J usage is TRBJ2-1; 9 nucleotides agree with TRBD1. Germline V gene data show CDR1 as MNHEY and CDR2 as SVGAGI. This CDR3 has 14 amino acids. Trimming removed 6 bases from V and 4 bases from J; junction bases left unmatched: 4. Here the CDR3 reads CASRHGTGYNEQFF. The DNA of the CDR3 is TGTGCCAGCAGACACGGGACAGGGTACAATGAGCAGTTCTTC.

The rearrangement links TRBV27 to TRBJ2-2; possibly TRBD1 for D (5 bases). From germline, CDR1 is MNHEY and CDR2 SMNVEV (reference sequence). The CDR3 runs 15 residues. The V end was cut by 4 bases, the J end by 7 bases, with 16 bases between. CDR3 residues: CASSSPGRDDGELFF. CDR3 DNA: TGTGCCAGCAGTTCGCCCGGCAGGGATGACGGGGAGCTGTTTTTT.

The V gene is TRBV5-1, the J gene TRBJ2-3, with 7 bases aligning to TRBD1. Germline CDR1 is SGHRS and CDR2 is YFSETQ. The CDR3 consists of 18 residues. With 0 bases clipped from V and 5 bases from J, the junction kept 15 bases outside the gene matches. CDR3 region: CASSLGPRGQPAGDTQYF. The DNA of the CDR3 is TGCGCCAGCAGCTTGGGACCGAGGGGACAGCCCGCAGGAGATACGCAGTATTTT.

The chain carries TRBV25-1 and TRBJ1-1, with no clear D. The CDR3 has 14 residues. Trimming shortened V by 5 bases and J by 7 bases, and 17 bases separated the two germline ends. Germline loops: CDR1 MGHDK, CDR2 SYGVNS. The CDR3 DNA is TGTGCCAGCAGTCCCCGGATGGTTTCTAGTGAAGCTTTCTTT. It is translated as CASSPRMVSSEAFF.

The V call is TRBV15, the J call TRBJ1-5; 7 bases agree with TRBD1. After removal of 3 bases from V and 3 bases from J, the junction contained 11 bases not matched to a gene. The CDR3 totals 17 residues. Germline loops: CDR1 LNHNV, CDR2 YYDKDF (reference sequence). The CDR3 sequence is CATSSSFDRDPNQPQHF. In DNA form, the CDR3 reads TGTGCCACCAGCAGCTCCTTTGACAGGGACCCCAATCAGCCCCAGCATTTT.

This clone was recorded only once. The rearrangement joins TRBV5-5 to TRBJ1-1; TRBD1 matches 8 bases. J lost 6 bases, V lost 2 bases, and 9 bases had no gene match. The CDR3 loop spans 15 amino acids. Germline loops: CDR1 SGHKS, CDR2 YYEKEE (reference sequence). CDR3 residues: CASSFLMTGVAEAFF. The CDR3 DNA reads as TGTGCCAGCAGCTTTTTAATGACAGGGGTGGCTGAAGCTTTCTTT.

The V and J genes are TRBV7-2 and TRBJ2-5; D not resolved. From germline, CDR1 is SGHTA and CDR2 FQGNSA. This CDR3 is 14 amino acids long. The V gene lost 3 bases and the J gene lost 2 bases, with 10 bases spanning the gap. CDR3 bases: TGTGCCAGCAGCTTTTCCGGTTCTCAAGAGACCCAGTACTTC. This encodes CASSFSGSQETQYF. Full variable domain (outside the CDR3, taken from reference TRBV7-2 and TRBJ2-5): GAGVSQSPSNKVTEKGKDVELRCDPISGHTALYWYRQSLGQGLEFLIYFQGNSAPDKSGLPSDRFSAERTGGSVSTLTIQRTQQEDSAVYLCASSFSGSQETQYFGPGTRLLVL.

The count of this clone is one. V is TRBV9 and J is TRBJ1-1; 9 bases align to TRBD1. CDR3 length: 14 residues. Germline CDR1 and CDR2: SGDLS and YYNGEE. Trimming at V came to 3 bases and at J to 1 base, leaving 1 base not matched to a gene. CDR3 loop: CASSGGQGNTEAFF. In DNA, the CDR3 is TGTGCCAGCAGCGGGGGACAGGGGAACACTGAAGCTTTCTTT.

V gene TRBV18 combines with J gene TRBJ2-7; the match to TRBD1 covers 7 bases. Germline values: CDR1 KGHSH, CDR2 LQKENI. The CDR3 is 13 residues long. Trimming cost V 5 bases and J 7 bases; bases outside gene matches: 8. CDR3 DNA sequence: TGTGCCAGCTCAACGGGACAGACCTGGGAGCAGTACTTC. Its protein product is CASSTGQTWEQYF.

The rearrangement uses TRBV5-6 and TRBJ2-7, with D unclear. Trimming removed 2 bases at V and 6 bases at J, with 6 bases between. CDR1 is SGHDT, CDR2 YYEEEE, per germline. The CDR3 spans 11 residues. In DNA form, the CDR3 reads TGTGCCAGCAGCTTTTCGGGCGAGCAGTACTTC. Amino acids: CASSFSGEQYF.